The 26 T cell receptor beta chains reported below all come from one sample, sequenced in a study of cytomegalovirus exposure and HLA in healthy donors. The PCR used 60 Vbeta and 13 Jbeta primers. Some clones are missing from TCRdb's copy, which holds only in-frame ones; the method was immunoSEQ multiplex PCR. The sample consists of about 140,000 clones, around 10% of them appearing once. The source material was PBMCs. The receptors derive from a male donor in good health and CMV-seronegative.

The chain carries TRBV18 and TRBJ1-1; the D gene is possibly TRBD1 (5 bases). Germline lookup yields CDR1 KGHSH and CDR2 LQKENI. The V and J ends lost 2 bases and 6 bases respectively, with 13 bases between them. The CDR3 sequence is 14 residues long. The DNA for the CDR3 is TGTGCCAGCTCACCAGACATACAGGTCGCTGAAGCTTTCTTT. The encoded protein is CASSPDIQVAEAFF.

This sequence joins TRBV14 and TRBJ2-1; 11 bases are a match to TRBD2. CDR3 length equals 19 residues. Looked up from germline, CDR1 is SGHDN and CDR2 is FVKESK. Trimming took 3 bases from V and 0 from J; bases not matched to a gene: 10. This CDR3 is CASSQRASGGYSSYNEQFF. The CDR3 DNA sequence: TGTGCCAGCAGCCAGCGAGCTAGCGGGGGGTATAGCTCCTACAATGAGCAGTTCTTC.

The V and J genes are TRBV30 and TRBJ2-7; possibly TRBD1 for D (5 bases). The CDR3 loop spans 12 amino acids. Germline V lookup: CDR1 GTSNPN, CDR2 SVGIG (reference sequence). Between the trimmed V and J ends, which lost 1 base and 5 bases, there was a span of 9 bases. The CDR3 protein is CAWSATGHEQYF. CDR3 in DNA: TGTGCCTGGAGTGCCACAGGACACGAGCAGTACTTC.

This clone was recorded a few times. The chain recombines TRBV4-1 with TRBJ1-1; maybe TRBD1 (5 bases). The CDR3 extends over 17 amino acids. Germline CDR1 MGHRA, CDR2 YSYEKL. V lost 0 bases and J lost 0, with 14 bases in between. The CDR3 DNA reads TGCGCCAGCAGCCAAGATGGCAGGGCTCAGGTGAACACTGAAGCTTTCTTT. This translates into CASSQDGRAQVNTEAFF.

The rearrangement uses TRBV19 and TRBJ2-4, with 7 bases fitting TRBD2. From germline, CDR1 is LNHDA and CDR2 SQIVND (reference sequence). V trimming: 5 bases; J trimming: 0 bases; junction bases outside the gene matches: 10. This CDR3 region has 17 residues. CDR3 DNA sequence: TGTGCCAGTAGTCTTTCAAGTGGGAGGGTAGCCAAAAACATTCAGTACTTC. It encodes CASSLSSGRVAKNIQYF.

This clone was picked up a small number of times. The V gene is TRBV2, the J gene TRBJ1-1, with 9 bases aligning to TRBD1. The CDR3 has 14 amino acids. The germline V gene has CDR1 SNHLY and CDR2 FYNNEI. V dropped 4 bases and J dropped 3; count of bases not matched to a gene: 3. The CDR3: CASSVRTGDTEAFF. The CDR3 DNA reads TGTGCCAGCAGTGTGAGGACAGGGGACACTGAAGCTTTCTTT.

This clone was detected only a few times. This rearrangement joins TRBV7-9 to TRBJ2-5; D not resolved. The J call is doubtful: the DNA matches TRBJ2-7 better. This CDR3 is built from 14 residues. Germline V gene data show CDR1 as SEHNR and CDR2 as FQNEAQ (reference sequence). The CDR3 DNA reads as TGTGCCAGCAGTTTAATTCCTAGCTCCTACGAGCAGTACTTC. Amino acid sequence: CASSLIPSSYEQYF.

This clone came up a few times. V and J are TRBV5-6 and TRBJ1-1; TRBD1 is a possible D gene (6 bases). Germline V gives CDR1 SGHDT, CDR2 YYEEEE. The CDR3 extends over 13 amino acids. Trimming stripped 0 bases from V and 7 bases from J, with 10 bases between. In DNA form, the CDR3 reads TGTGCCAGCAGCTTGGAAGGCAGGGGTGAAGCTTTCTTT. It codes for CASSLEGRGEAFF. The entire variable domain, with the rest obtained from reference TRBV5-6 and TRBJ1-1, is as follows: DAGVTQSPTHLIKTRGQQVTLRCSPKSGHDTVSWYQQALGQGPQFIFQYYEEEERQRGNFPDRFSGHQFPNYSSELNVNALLLGDSALYLCASSLEGRGEAFFGQGTRLTVV.

J is TRBJ2-2 and V is TRBV6-5, with 8 bases aligning to TRBD2. J was trimmed by 8 bases and V by 8 bases; bases with no gene match: 13. The germline gives CDR1 MNHEY, CDR2 SVGAGI. This CDR3 contains 15 residues. CDR3 bases: TGTGCCAGCGGCCCCAAGCGGGAGATAATTGGGGAGCTGTTTTTT. This encodes CASGPKREIIGELFF.

This clone was seen only a few times. This chain links TRBV5-4 with TRBJ2-7; 7 bases map to TRBD1. CDR3 length: 15 amino acids. Losses at the gene ends were 0 bases for V and 3 bases for J; bases not matched to a gene: 6. In germline, CDR1 is SGHNT, CDR2 YYREEE (reference sequence). The CDR3 here is CASSLGQGLRYEQYF. As DNA, the CDR3 is TGTGCCAGCAGCTTGGGACAGGGTCTTCGCTACGAGCAGTACTTC. The variable domain in full, with the rest retrieved from reference TRBV5-4 and TRBJ2-7, is ETGVTQSPTHLIKTRGQQVTLRCSSQSGHNTVSWYQQALGQGPQFIFQYYREEENGRGNFPPRFSGLQFPNYSSELNVNALELDDSALYLCASSLGQGLRYEQYFGPGTRLTVT.

This clone showed up just a few times. The V call is TRBV9, the J call TRBJ1-1; D gene ambiguous. This CDR3 region has 14 residues. V shed 0 bases and J shed 3 bases, with 9 bases lying between them. CDR1 is SGDLS and CDR2 is YYNGEE in the germline V gene. The CDR3 DNA reads TGTGCCAGCAGCGTAGATGTGAGTTACACTGAAGCTTTCTTT. It translates to CASSVDVSYTEAFF.

J is TRBJ1-2 and V is TRBV11-2; 7 positions agree with TRBD1. The CDR3 runs to 14 residues. The germline gives CDR1 SGHAT, CDR2 FQNNGV. J lost 6 bases, V lost 5 bases, and 9 bases had no gene match. The chain's CDR3 is CASSRRQGDDGYTF. CDR3 sequence (DNA): TGTGCCAGCAGCAGGCGGCAGGGGGACGATGGCTACACCTTC.

The table lists this clone with a few counts. The chain links TRBV7-8 to TRBJ1-4, with 7 bases aligning to TRBD1. Germline V lookup: CDR1 SGHVS, CDR2 FQNEAQ. The J segment lost 0 bases and the V segment lost 0 bases, leaving 7 bases of the junction unmatched. The CDR3 consists of 18 residues. For the CDR3, the DNA is TGTGCCAGCAGCTTAGCTTGGGGGGACAGAGCAACTAATGAAAAACTGTTTTTT. Translation: CASSLAWGDRATNEKLFF.

The rearrangement uses TRBV7-9 and TRBJ2-1; D possibly corresponds to TRBD1 (6 bases). The CDR3 runs 12 residues. CDR1 and CDR2 from the germline V gene are SEHNR and FQNEAQ (reference sequence). Trimming removed 4 bases at V and 7 bases at J, with 8 bases between. CDR3 sequence reads: CASSSRGNEQFF. The CDR3 bases are TGTGCCAGCAGCTCCAGGGGTAATGAGCAGTTCTTC.

This clone was seen only a few times. V is TRBV18 and J is TRBJ2-5; weak D call: TRBD1 (5 bases). The CDR3 length is 16 residues. The germline V gene encodes CDR1 KGHSH and CDR2 LQKENI. The V end was cut by 3 bases, the J end by 1 base, with 15 bases between. The CDR3 reads CASSPPQGAIQETQYF. The DNA for the CDR3 is TGTGCCAGCTCACCCCCGCAAGGGGCTATCCAAGAGACCCAGTACTTC.

This clone was counted only a few times. This sequence joins TRBV19 and TRBJ2-7; 10 bases align to TRBD2. This CDR3 is built from 15 residues. Germline loops: CDR1 LNHDA, CDR2 SQIVND (reference sequence). Trimming removed 5 bases from V and 6 bases from J; junction bases left unmatched: 10. CDR3 region: CASSPGASGSREQYF. The DNA for the CDR3 is TGTGCCAGTAGTCCCGGGGCTAGCGGGAGTCGCGAGCAGTACTTC.

As concerns this clone: This specimen includes other DNA sequences encoding the same CDR3. The chain recombines TRBV5-1 with TRBJ2-7, with 10 bases aligning to TRBD2. CDR1 and CDR2 from the germline V gene are SGHRS and YFSETQ. The CDR3 runs to 14 residues. The J segment lost 3 bases and the V segment lost 6 bases, leaving 6 bases of the junction unmatched. CDR3 sequence (DNA): TGCGCCAGCACGCGGACTAGCGGCTACTACGAGCAGTACTTC. As protein: CASTRTSGYYEQYF.

The CDR3 sequence is CSASPGHEQYF. The CDR3 coding sequence is TGCAGTGCTAGCCCAGGGCACGAGCAGTACTTC. The chain combines TRBV20-1 with TRBJ2-7; D is possibly TRBD1 (5 bases). Germline loops: CDR1 DFQATT, CDR2 SNEGSKA (reference sequence). Trimming removed 3 bases from V and 5 bases from J, with 8 bases in between. This CDR3 spans 11 amino acids.

The gene calls are TRBV7-9 and TRBJ2-1, with 7 nucleotides matching TRBD2. Trimming cost V 4 bases and J 8 bases; bases outside gene matches: 17. The germline V gene has CDR1 SEHNR and CDR2 FQNEAQ (reference sequence). The CDR3 is 17 residues long. The CDR3 loop reads CASSSRLMGGILDEQFF. CDR3 nucleotides: TGTGCCAGCAGCTCACGACTGATGGGGGGGATTTTAGATGAGCAGTTCTTC.

This clone has more than one count but fewer than ten. The chain has TRBV29-1 and TRBJ2-2; D possibly corresponds to TRBD1 (5 bases). The V end lost 1 base, the J end lost 6 bases, and 15 bases lay between the germline ends. The germline gives CDR1 SQVTM, CDR2 ANQGSEA. The CDR3 loop spans 15 amino acids. DNA of the CDR3: TGCAGCGTTGAAGGTTATGGGGTAGGGGCCGGGGAGCTGTTTTTT. As protein: CSVEGYGVGAGELFF.

This rearrangement joins TRBV19 to TRBJ1-2, with 9 bases matching TRBD1. There are 14 residues in the CDR3. Trimming took 3 bases from V and 1 from J; bases not matched to a gene: 0. CDR1 is LNHDA, CDR2 SQIVND, per germline (reference sequence). CDR3 in DNA: TGTGCCAGTAGTATGACAGGGGGTAACTATGGCTACACCTTC. This gives the protein CASSMTGGNYGYTF.

This chain uses TRBV28 with TRBJ2-4; a weak D match, TRBD1 (6 bases). Germline CDR1 MDHEN, CDR2 SYDVKM. V was shortened by 5 bases and J by 7 bases, with 18 bases between the two germline ends. The CDR3 runs to 15 residues. This CDR3 is CASSPGTFQGNIQYF. DNA of the CDR3: TGTGCCAGCAGTCCCGGGACCTTCCAGGGGAACATTCAGTACTTC.

This clone was seen a handful of times. This rearrangement joins TRBV9 to TRBJ2-3, with D perhaps matching TRBD2 (6 bases). The V and J ends lost 7 bases and 0 bases respectively, with 12 bases between them. The CDR3 runs to 14 residues. Germline assignment: CDR1 SGDLS and CDR2 YYNGEE. The CDR3 here is CASDEGTSTDTQYF. The CDR3 DNA reads TGTGCCAGCGACGAAGGGACTAGCACAGATACGCAGTATTTT.

This chain's CDR3 is CASSATELNSPLHF. CDR3 coding DNA: TGTGCCAGCAGTGCGACAGAACTTAATTCACCCCTCCACTTT. The chain recombines TRBV2 with TRBJ1-6; possible D gene TRBD1, 5 bases. Germline assignment: CDR1 SNHLY and CDR2 FYNNEI. V lost 4 bases and J lost 6, with 10 bases in between. The length of the CDR3 is 14 residues.

In this sample, this clone turned up a few times. This same CDR3 is encoded by further DNA sequences in the sample. V gene TRBV6-5 combines with J gene TRBJ1-2, with D possibly being TRBD1 (5 bases). V gave up 0 bases and J gave up 4 bases, with 9 bases separating them. The CDR3 has 14 residues. Germline CDR1 MNHEY, CDR2 SVGAGI. The CDR3 spells CASSYSGGSYGYTF. CDR3 DNA: TGTGCCAGCAGTTACTCGGGGGGTAGCTATGGCTACACCTTC.

This clone was picked up a small number of times. This chain connects TRBV7-9 to TRBJ2-7, with 8 bases lining up with TRBD1. The junction had 7 bases not matched to a gene; V was cut back by 4 bases and J by 2 bases. The length of the CDR3 is 15 residues. CDR1 and CDR2 (germline): SEHNR, FQNEAQ (reference sequence). The DNA of the CDR3 is TGTGCCAGCAGCTACGGACAGGGTAGACCCTACGAGCAGTACTTC. It codes for CASSYGQGRPYEQYF.